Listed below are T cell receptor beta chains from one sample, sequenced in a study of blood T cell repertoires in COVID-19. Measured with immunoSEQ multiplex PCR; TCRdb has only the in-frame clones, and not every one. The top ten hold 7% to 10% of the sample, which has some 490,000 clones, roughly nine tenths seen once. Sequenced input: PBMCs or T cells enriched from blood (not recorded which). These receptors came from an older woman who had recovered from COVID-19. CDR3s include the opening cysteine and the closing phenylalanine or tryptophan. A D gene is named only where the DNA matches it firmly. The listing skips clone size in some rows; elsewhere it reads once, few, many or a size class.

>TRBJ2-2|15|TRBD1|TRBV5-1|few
TGCGCCAGCAGCGGGACAGGGTTGAACACCGGGGAGCTGTTTTTT
CASSGTGLNTGELFF
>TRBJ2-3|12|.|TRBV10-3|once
TGTGCCAACAGCCAGGGTCCAGATACGCAGTATTTT
CANSQGPDTQYF
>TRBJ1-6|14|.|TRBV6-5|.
TGTGCCAGCTCCTCCAGGACAGAGAATTCACCCCTCCACTTT
CASSSRTENSPLHF
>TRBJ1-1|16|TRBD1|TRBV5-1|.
TGCGCCAGCAGCTTGAGAACACAGGGGTTGGACACTGAAGCTTTCTTT
CASSLRTQGLDTEAFF
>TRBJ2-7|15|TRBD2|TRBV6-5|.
TGTGCCAGCACCATGAGCGGGGGCCCTTCCTACGAGCAGTACTTC
CASTMSGGPSYEQYF
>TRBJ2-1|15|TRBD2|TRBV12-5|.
TGTGCTAGTGGTTTAAGCGGGGGGGCATCCAATGAGCAGTTCTTC
CASGLSGGASNEQFF
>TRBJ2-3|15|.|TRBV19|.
TGTGCCAGTCGCAGACAGGACTTTAGCACAGATACGCAGTATTTT
CASRRQDFSTDTQYF
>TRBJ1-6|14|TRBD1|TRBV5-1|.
TGCGCCAGCAGCACCGGACAGGGGCGAGCGCCCCTCCACTTT
CASSTGQGRAPLHF
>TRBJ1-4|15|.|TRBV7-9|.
TGTGCCAGCAGCTTATCGGGACTGGCGAAGGAAAAACTGTTTTTT
CASSLSGLAKEKLFF
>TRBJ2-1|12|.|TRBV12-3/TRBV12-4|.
TGTGCCAGCAGTTACTTGGTCGATGAGCAGTTCTTC
CASSYLVDEQFF
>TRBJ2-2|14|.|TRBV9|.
TGTGCCAGCAGCGTGTTGGGGACTACCGGGGAGCTGTTTTTT
CASSVLGTTGELFF
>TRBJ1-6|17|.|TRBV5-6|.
TGTGCCAGCAGCTTCGTTTCTATGGGGGCGAGTAATTCACCCCTCCACTTT
CASSFVSMGASNSPLHF
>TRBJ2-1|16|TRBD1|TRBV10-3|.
TGTGCCATCAGTGAGTCGAAGAAGGCAGGGGGAAATGAGCAGTTCTTC
CAISESKKAGGNEQFF
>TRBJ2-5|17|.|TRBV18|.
TGTGCCAGCTCACCAAGCCAGGGTGAAGGCCATAAGGGGTCCCAGTACTTC
CASSPSQGEGHKGSQYF
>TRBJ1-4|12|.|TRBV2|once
TGTGCCTCGGGGGGGGCCCTCGAAAAACTGTTTTTT
CASGGALEKLFF
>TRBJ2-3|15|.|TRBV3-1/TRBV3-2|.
TGTGCCAGCAGCCCCCTTAGGGGGGGGCCAGATACGCAGTATTTT
CASSPLRGGPDTQYF
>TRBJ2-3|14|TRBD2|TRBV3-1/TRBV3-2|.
TGTGCCAGCAGCCAAGGTCGAGCGGGGGGGCCACAGTATTTT
CASSQGRAGGPQYF
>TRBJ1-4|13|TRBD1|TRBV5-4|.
TGTGCCAGCAGCGCGGACAGGGTGGGAGAACTGTTTTTT
CASSADRVGELFF
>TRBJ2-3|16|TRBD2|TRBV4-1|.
TGCGCCAGCAGCCAAGCCAGCCTAGCGGGGATAGATACGCAGTATTTT
CASSQASLAGIDTQYF
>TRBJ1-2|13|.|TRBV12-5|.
TGTGCTAGTGGACTGCTAGCTAACTATGGCTACACCTTC
CASGLLANYGYTF
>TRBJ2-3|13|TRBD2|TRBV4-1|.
TGCGCCAGCAGCCAAGATTGGGGGGGGAGGCAGTATTTT
CASSQDWGGRQYF
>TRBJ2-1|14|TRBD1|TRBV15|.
TGTGCCACAGAGACAGGGACAGGGGGCAATGAGCAGTTCTTC
CATETGTGGNEQFF
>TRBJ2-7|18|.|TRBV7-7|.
TGTGCTAGCAGCCCGAATTGCGGGGACGGCTTATGGATATACGAGCAGTACTTC
CASSPNCGDGLWIYEQYF